The 13 T cell receptor beta chains given below trace back to one sample, sequenced in a study of T cells after yellow fever vaccination. MiXCR, applied by TCRdb to the 5' RACE reads, yields one record per CDR3 protein. The sample lists about 340,000 distinct CDR3 sequences; 3% to 4.5% were seen once. This sample comprised PBMCs, obtained 5 days after the yellow fever booster vaccination. Source of these receptors: a man younger than 30 who received the YFV17D yellow fever vaccine.

This chain uses TRBV5-4 with TRBJ2-7; 8 nucleotides agree with TRBD2. Germline lookup yields CDR1 SGHNT and CDR2 YYREEE (reference sequence). V was pared by 2 bases and J by 4 bases, with 8 bases of the junction left unmatched. The CDR3 extends over 15 amino acids. CDR3: CASSFPTGGQYEQYF. DNA for the CDR3: TGTGCCAGCAGCTTTCCTACGGGGGGGCAGTACGAGCAGTACTTC.

At least ten counts were recorded for this clonotype. DNA of the CDR3: TGCGCCAGCAGCTTCCAGGGGGCCGATGAGCAGTTCTTC. This sequence encodes CASSFQGADEQFF. The chain couples TRBV5-1 to TRBJ2-1, with 8 bases matching TRBD1. V was clipped by 2 bases and J by 8 bases; unmatched bases: 3. The CDR3 runs to 13 residues. Germline V gives CDR1 SGHRS, CDR2 YFSETQ.

The chain uses TRBV6-6 and TRBJ1-1, with 8 bases identical to TRBD1. Germline values: CDR1 MNHNY, CDR2 SVGAGI (reference sequence). The CDR3 length is 13 residues. V was clipped by 6 bases and J by 4 bases; unmatched bases: 4. The CDR3: CASSADRGTEAFF. CDR3 sequence (DNA): TGTGCCAGCAGCGCAGACAGGGGCACTGAAGCTTTCTTT.

This clonotype was counted between two and nine times. J is TRBJ1-6 and V is TRBV9; D unclear. Per the germline V gene, CDR1 is SGDLS and CDR2 is YYNGEE. Between the trimmed V and J ends, which lost 2 bases and 10 bases, there was a span of 25 bases. This CDR3 is built from 18 residues. The CDR3 DNA sequence: TGTGCCAGCAGCGTCGGGCTCGAGACTTCACTTCCTTTCTCACCCCTCCACTTT. Residues: CASSVGLETSLPFSPLHF.

This clonotype was detected only a few times. The gene calls are TRBV7-7 and TRBJ1-1; perhaps TRBD1 as D (6 bases). Germline assignment: CDR1 SSHAT and CDR2 FNYEAQ (reference sequence). CDR3 length equals 13 residues. Trimming cost V 2 bases and J 5 bases, with 9 bases left between them. The CDR3, as DNA: TGTGCCAGCAGCTTAAGGGGGGAAACTGAAGCTTTCTTT. Translation gives CASSLRGETEAFF.

This chain joins TRBV6-5 and TRBJ1-6, with 8 nucleotides matching TRBD1. Germline assignment: CDR1 MNHEY and CDR2 SVGAGI. CDR3 length: 14 residues. The V segment lost 6 bases and the J segment 10 bases; nucleotides outside the gene matches: 8. The CDR3 nucleotides are TGTGCCAGCAGCTTGGACAGGGTCTACTCACCCCTCCACTTT. Protein product: CASSLDRVYSPLHF.

The rearrangement links TRBV7-3 to TRBJ2-1; TRBD1 might be the D (5 bases). Looked up from germline, CDR1 is SGHTA and CDR2 is FQGTGA. The CDR3 runs to 14 residues. V was clipped by 4 bases and J by 5 bases, with 12 bases between them. In DNA, the CDR3 is TGTGCCAGCAGCTCCAGAGACAGACACAATGAGCAGTTCTTC. Its protein product is CASSSRDRHNEQFF.

This clonotype came up many times. The rearrangement uses TRBV5-4 and TRBJ1-5; 7 bases map to TRBD1. V was clipped by 3 bases and J by 7 bases; unmatched bases: 10. Germline assignment: CDR1 SGHNT and CDR2 YYREEE (reference sequence). CDR3 length: 15 residues. The CDR3 protein is CASSSGGQLPQPQHF. The CDR3 DNA sequence: TGTGCCAGCAGCTCCGGGGGACAGTTACCGCAGCCCCAGCATTTT.

This clonotype occurred many times. The CDR3 spells CASSLDRSGYTF. As DNA, the CDR3 is TGTGCCAGCAGCTTAGATAGGAGTGGCTACACCTTC. The chain has TRBV11-2 and TRBJ1-2; no firm D call. CDR1 is SGHAT and CDR2 is FQNNGV in the germline V gene. The length of the CDR3 is 12 residues. V lost 0 bases, J lost 7 bases, and 6 bases lay in between.

Ten or more counts support this clonotype. This rearrangement joins TRBV6-2 or TRBV6-3 to TRBJ2-1; D possibly uses TRBD1 or TRBD2 (6 bases each). V lost 5 bases to trimming and J lost 9 bases, with 17 bases between them. Looked up from germline, CDR1 is MNHEY and CDR2 is SVGEGT. This CDR3 has 14 amino acids. In DNA form, the CDR3 reads TGTGCCAGCAGTCGGGGCGGGGACACGGGTGAGCAGTTCTTC. This codes for CASSRGGDTGEQFF.

This clonotype showed up just a few times. This chain joins TRBV7-9 and TRBJ2-7; D might be TRBD2 (7 bases). V was pared by 8 bases and J by 0 bases, with 11 bases between. The CDR3 has 13 amino acids. Germline V lookup: CDR1 SEHNR, CDR2 FQNEAQ (reference sequence). The CDR3, as DNA: TGTGCCAGCCGGGGGGCAGCCTCCTACGAGCAGTACTTC. As protein: CASRGAASYEQYF.

The V and J genes are TRBV3-1 and TRBJ2-7; maybe TRBD2 (6 bases). The V gene's germline CDR1 is LGHDT and CDR2 YNNKEL (reference sequence). This CDR3 comprises 14 residues. V lost 3 bases and J lost 2, with 11 bases in between. The CDR3 spells CASSQPGLPYEQYF. The CDR3 DNA reads TGTGCCAGCAGCCAGCCGGGACTCCCCTACGAGCAGTACTTC.

This clonotype appeared a few times. V and J are TRBV20-1 and TRBJ1-5, with unresolved D. This CDR3 has 13 residues. The ends were cut back, 8 bases at V and 7 bases at J, with 18 bases in the middle. Germline CDR1 DFQATT, CDR2 SNEGSKA (reference sequence). CDR3: CSPEDGERQPQHF. The CDR3 region has the DNA TGCAGTCCGGAGGACGGGGAAAGGCAGCCCCAGCATTTT.